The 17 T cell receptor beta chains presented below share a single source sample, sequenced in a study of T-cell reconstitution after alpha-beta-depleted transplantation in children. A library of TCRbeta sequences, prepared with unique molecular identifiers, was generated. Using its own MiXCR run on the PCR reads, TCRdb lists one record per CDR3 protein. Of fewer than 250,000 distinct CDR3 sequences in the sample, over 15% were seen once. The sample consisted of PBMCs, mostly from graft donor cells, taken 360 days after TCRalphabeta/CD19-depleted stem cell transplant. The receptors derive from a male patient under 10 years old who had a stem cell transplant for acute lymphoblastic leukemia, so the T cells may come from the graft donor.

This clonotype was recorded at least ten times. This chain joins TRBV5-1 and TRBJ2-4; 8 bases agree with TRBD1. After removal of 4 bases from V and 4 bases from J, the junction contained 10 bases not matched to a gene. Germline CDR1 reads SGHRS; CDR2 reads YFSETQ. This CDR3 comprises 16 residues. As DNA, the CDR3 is TGCGCCAGCAGCAAAGGACAGGGTCAGACGAAAAACATTCAGTACTTC. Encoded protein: CASSKGQGQTKNIQYF.

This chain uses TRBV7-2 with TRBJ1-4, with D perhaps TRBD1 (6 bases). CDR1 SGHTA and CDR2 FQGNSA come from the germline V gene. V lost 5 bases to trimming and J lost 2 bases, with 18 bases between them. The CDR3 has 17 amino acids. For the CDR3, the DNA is TGTGCCAGCAGCGGCCCCAGGGGAAAAGGCACTAATGAAAAACTGTTTTTT. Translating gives CASSGPRGKGTNEKLFF. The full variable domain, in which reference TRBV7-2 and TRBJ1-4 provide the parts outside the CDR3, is GAGVSQSPSNKVTEKGKDVELRCDPISGHTALYWYRQSLGQGLEFLIYFQGNSAPDKSGLPSDRFSAERTGGSVSTLTIQRTQQEDSAVYLCASSGPRGKGTNEKLFFGSGTQLSVL.

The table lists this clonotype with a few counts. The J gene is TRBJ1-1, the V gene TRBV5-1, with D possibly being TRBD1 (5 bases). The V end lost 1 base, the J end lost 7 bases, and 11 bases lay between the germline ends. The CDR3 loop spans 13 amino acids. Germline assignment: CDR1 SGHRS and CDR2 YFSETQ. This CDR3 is CASSLMLTGEAFF. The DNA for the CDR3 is TGCGCCAGCAGCTTGATGTTAACAGGTGAAGCTTTCTTT.

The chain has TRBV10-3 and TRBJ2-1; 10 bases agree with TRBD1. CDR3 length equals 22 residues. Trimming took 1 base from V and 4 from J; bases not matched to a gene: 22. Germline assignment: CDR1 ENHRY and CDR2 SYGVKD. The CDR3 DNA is TGTGCCATCAGTGAGTTCGAGACAGGGGGCGTCCTTTCCGGGACCCCATACAATGAGCAGTTCTTC. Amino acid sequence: CAISEFETGGVLSGTPYNEQFF.

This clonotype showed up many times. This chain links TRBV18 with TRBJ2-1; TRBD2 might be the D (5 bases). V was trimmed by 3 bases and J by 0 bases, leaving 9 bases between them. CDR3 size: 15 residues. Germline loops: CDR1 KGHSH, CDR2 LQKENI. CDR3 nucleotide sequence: TGTGCCAGCTCACCGCAACGGGACTCCTACAATGAGCAGTTCTTC. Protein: CASSPQRDSYNEQFF.

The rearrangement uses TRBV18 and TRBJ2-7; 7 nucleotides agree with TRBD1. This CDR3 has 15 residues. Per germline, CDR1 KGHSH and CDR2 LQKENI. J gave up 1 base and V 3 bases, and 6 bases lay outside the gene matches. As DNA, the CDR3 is TGTGCCAGCTCACCTAGACAGGGACAATCCTACGAGCAGTACTTC. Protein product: CASSPRQGQSYEQYF.

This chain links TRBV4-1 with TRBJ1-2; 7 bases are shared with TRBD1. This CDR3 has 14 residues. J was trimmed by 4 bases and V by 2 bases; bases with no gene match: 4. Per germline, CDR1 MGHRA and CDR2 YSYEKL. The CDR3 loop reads CASSQRGLIYGYTF. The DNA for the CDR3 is TGCGCCAGCAGCCAAAGGGGGCTCATCTATGGCTACACCTTC.

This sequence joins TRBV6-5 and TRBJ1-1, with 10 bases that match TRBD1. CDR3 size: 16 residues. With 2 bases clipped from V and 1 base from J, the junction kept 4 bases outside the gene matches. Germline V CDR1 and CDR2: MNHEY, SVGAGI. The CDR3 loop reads CASSYGQGVSNTEAFF. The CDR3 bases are TGTGCCAGCAGTTACGGACAGGGGGTCTCGAACACTGAAGCTTTCTTT.

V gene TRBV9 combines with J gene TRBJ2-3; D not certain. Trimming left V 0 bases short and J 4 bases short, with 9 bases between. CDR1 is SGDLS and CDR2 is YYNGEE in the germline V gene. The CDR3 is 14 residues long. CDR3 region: CASSVGDNPDTQYF. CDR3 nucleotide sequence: TGTGCCAGCAGCGTAGGAGACAACCCAGATACGCAGTATTTT.

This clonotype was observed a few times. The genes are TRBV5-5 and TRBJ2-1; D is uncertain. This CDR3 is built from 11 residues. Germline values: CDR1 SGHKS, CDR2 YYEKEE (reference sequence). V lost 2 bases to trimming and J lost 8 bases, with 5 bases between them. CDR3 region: CASSFRYEQFF. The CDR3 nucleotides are TGTGCCAGCAGCTTTCGTTATGAGCAGTTCTTC.

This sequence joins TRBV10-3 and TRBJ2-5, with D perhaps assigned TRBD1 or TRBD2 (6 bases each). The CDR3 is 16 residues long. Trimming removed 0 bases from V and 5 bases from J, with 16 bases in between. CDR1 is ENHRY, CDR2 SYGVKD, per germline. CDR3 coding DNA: TGTGCCATCAGTGAGTCGCATGGGGGGCGCAAGGAGACCCAGTACTTC. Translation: CAISESHGGRKETQYF.

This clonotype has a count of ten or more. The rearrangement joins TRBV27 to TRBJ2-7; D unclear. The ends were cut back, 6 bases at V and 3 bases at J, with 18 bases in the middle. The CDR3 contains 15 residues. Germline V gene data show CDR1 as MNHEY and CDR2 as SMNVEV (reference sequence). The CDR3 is CASSLVRTVIYEQYF. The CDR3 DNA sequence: TGTGCCAGCAGCCTCGTCCGGACGGTCATCTACGAGCAGTACTTC.

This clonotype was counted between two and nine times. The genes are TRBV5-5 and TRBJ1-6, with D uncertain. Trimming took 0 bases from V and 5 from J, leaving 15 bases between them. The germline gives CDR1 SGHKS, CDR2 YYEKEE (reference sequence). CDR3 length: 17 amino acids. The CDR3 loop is CASSLVFRRTDNSPLHF. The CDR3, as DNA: TGTGCCAGCAGCTTGGTTTTCCGGAGGACGGATAATTCACCCCTCCACTTT.

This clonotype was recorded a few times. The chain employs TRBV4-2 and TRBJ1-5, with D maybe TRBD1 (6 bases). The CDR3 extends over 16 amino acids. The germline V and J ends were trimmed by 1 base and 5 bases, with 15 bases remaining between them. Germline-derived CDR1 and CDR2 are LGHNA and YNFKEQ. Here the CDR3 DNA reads TGTGCCAGCAGCCAAGTCTGGGGGCGCGCGGATCAGCCCCAGCATTTT. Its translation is CASSQVWGRADQPQHF.

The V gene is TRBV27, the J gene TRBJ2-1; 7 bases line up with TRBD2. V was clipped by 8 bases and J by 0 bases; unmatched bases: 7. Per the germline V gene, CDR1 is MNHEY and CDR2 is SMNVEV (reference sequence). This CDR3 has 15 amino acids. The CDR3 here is CASALAISSYNEQFF. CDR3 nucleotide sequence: TGTGCCAGCGCACTAGCGATAAGCTCCTACAATGAGCAGTTCTTC.

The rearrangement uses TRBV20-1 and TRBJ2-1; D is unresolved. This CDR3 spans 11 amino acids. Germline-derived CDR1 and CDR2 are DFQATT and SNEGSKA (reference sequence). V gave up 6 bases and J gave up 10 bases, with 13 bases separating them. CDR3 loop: CSAPHGWEQFF. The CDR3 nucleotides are TGCAGTGCCCCACATGGGTGGGAGCAGTTCTTC.

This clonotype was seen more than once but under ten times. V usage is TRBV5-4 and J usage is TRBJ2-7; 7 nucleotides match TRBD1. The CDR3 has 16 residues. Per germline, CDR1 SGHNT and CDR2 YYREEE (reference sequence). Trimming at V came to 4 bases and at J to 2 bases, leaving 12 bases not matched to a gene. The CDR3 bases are TGTGCCAGCAGCGGGGCGGTTGGACAGGACCCCTACGAGCAGTACTTC. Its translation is CASSGAVGQDPYEQYF.